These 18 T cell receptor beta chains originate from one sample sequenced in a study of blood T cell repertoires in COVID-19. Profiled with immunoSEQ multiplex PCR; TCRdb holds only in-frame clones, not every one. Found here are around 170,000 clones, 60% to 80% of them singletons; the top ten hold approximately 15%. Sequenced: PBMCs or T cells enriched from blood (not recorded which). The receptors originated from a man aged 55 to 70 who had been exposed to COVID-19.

The CDR3 sequence is CASSFDWTGVAEQYF. CDR3 DNA sequence: TGTGCCAGCAGTTTTGATTGGACAGGGGTTGCCGAGCAGTACTTC. The chain joins TRBV5-6 to TRBJ2-7, with TRBD1 matching over 9 bases. The V and J ends lost 5 bases and 6 bases, in that order; junction bases with no gene match: 12. The CDR3 runs 15 residues. Germline V gives CDR1 SGHDT, CDR2 YYEEEE.

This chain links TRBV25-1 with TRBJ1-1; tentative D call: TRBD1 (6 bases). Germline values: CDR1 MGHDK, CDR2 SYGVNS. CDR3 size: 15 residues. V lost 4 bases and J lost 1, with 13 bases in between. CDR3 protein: CASSVRQARNTEAFF. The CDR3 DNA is TGTGCCAGCAGTGTGAGACAGGCTCGGAACACTGAAGCTTTCTTT. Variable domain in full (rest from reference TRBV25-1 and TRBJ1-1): EADIYQTPRYLVIGTGKKITLECSQTMGHDKMYWYQQDPGMELHLIHYSYGVNSTEKGDLSSESTVSRIRTEHFPLTLESARPSHTSQYLCASSVRQARNTEAFFGQGTRLTVV.

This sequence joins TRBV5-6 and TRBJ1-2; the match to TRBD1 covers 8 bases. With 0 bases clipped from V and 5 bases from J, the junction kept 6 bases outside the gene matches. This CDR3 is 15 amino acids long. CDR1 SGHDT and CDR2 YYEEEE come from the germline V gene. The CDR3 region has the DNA TGTGCCAGCAGCTTGGTGGGCAGGGGGCTTTATGGCTACACCTTC. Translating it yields CASSLVGRGLYGYTF.

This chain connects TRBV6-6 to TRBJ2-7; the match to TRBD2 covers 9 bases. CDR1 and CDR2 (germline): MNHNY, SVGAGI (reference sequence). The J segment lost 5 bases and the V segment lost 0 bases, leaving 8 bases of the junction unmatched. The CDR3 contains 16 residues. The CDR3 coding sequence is TGTGCCAGCAGTTACTCGGGTATTAGCGGGAGCCACGAGCAGTACTTC. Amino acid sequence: CASSYSGISGSHEQYF.

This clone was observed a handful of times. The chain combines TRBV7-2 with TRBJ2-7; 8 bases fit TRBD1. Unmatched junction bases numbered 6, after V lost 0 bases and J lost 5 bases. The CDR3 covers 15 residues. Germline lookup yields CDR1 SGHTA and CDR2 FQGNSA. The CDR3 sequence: CASSLAGQGANEQYF. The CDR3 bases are TGTGCCAGCAGCTTAGCGGGGCAGGGGGCCAACGAGCAGTACTTC. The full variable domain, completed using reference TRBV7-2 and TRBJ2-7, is GAGVSQSPSNKVTEKGKDVELRCDPISGHTALYWYRQSLGQGLEFLIYFQGNSAPDKSGLPSDRFSAERTGGSVSTLTIQRTQQEDSAVYLCASSLAGQGANEQYFGPGTRLTVT.

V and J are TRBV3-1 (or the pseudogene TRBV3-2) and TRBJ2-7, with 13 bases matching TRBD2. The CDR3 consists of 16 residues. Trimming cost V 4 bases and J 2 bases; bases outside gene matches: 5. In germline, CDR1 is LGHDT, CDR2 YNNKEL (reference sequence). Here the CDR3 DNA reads TGTGCCAGCAGCCTCCCGGGACTAGCGGGACCCTACGAGCAGTACTTC. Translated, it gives CASSLPGLAGPYEQYF.

In nucleotides, the CDR3 is TGCGCCAGCAGCTTAAGGCAGGGGGCGGGCGGCTACACCTTC. Its protein is CASSLRQGAGGYTF. The V call is TRBV5-1, the J call TRBJ1-2; 8 nucleotides match TRBD1. CDR3 size: 14 residues. The ends lost 2 bases at V and 8 bases at J; junction bases unmatched: 8. The germline gives CDR1 SGHRS, CDR2 YFSETQ.

CDR3 amino acids: CASSAGQTNTGELFF. CDR3 coding DNA: TGCGCCAGCAGCGCTGGGCAGACGAACACCGGGGAGCTGTTTTTT. This chain joins TRBV5-1 and TRBJ2-2; D is unresolved. The CDR3 runs 15 residues. V lost 4 bases and J lost 0, with 10 bases in between. Per the germline V gene, CDR1 is SGHRS and CDR2 is YFSETQ.

The CDR3, as DNA: TGCGCCAGCAGCTTGGTCGTCGGACAGGGCCACGAGCAGTACTTC. Its protein is CASSLVVGQGHEQYF. The chain links TRBV5-1 to TRBJ2-7; TRBD1 matches 8 bases. Germline V CDR1 and CDR2: SGHRS, YFSETQ. Trimming took 0 bases from V and 5 from J; bases not matched to a gene: 7. The length of the CDR3 is 15 residues.

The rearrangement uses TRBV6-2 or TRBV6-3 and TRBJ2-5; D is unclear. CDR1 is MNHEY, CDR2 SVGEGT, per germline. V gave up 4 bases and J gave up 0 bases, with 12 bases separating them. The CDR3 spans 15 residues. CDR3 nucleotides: TGTGCCAGCAGTTTGGAGATGGCGTACCAAGAGACCCAGTACTTC. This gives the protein CASSLEMAYQETQYF.

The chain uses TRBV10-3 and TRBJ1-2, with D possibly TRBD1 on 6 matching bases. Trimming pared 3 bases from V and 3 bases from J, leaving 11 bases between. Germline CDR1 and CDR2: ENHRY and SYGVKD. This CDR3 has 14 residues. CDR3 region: CAISDTSGDYGYTF. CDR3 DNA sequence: TGTGCCATCAGTGACACTTCAGGGGACTATGGCTACACCTTC.

CDR3 DNA: TGTGCCAGCTCACCACCGTGGACAGGGGGCTTTCGGGACACCGGGGAGCTGTTTTTT. Amino acid sequence: CASSPPWTGGFRDTGELFF. V is TRBV18 and J is TRBJ2-2, with 11 nucleotides matching TRBD1. Trimming took 0 bases from V and 3 from J; bases not matched to a gene: 9. The V gene's germline CDR1 is KGHSH and CDR2 LQKENI. This CDR3 comprises 19 residues.

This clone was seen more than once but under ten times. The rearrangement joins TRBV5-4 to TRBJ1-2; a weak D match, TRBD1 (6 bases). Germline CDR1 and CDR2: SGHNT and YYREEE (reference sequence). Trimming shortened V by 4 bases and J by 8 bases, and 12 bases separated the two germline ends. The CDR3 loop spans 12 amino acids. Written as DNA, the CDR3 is TGTGCCAGCAGCGGGACACCGCAGGGCTACACCTTC. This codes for CASSGTPQGYTF.

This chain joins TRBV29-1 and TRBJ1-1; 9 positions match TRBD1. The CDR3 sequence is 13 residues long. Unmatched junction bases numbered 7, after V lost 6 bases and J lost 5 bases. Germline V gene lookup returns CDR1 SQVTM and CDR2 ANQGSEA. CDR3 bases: TGCAGCGTCGACAGGGGGGCCCGAACTGAAGCTTTCTTT. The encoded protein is CSVDRGARTEAFF.

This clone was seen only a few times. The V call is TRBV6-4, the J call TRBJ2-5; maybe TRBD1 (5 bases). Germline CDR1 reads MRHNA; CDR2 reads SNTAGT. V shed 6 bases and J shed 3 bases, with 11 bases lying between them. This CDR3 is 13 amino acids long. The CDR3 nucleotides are TGTGCCAGCAGCCAGACAGAGGAAGAGACCCAGTACTTC. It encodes CASSQTEEETQYF.

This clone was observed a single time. The DNA of the CDR3 is TGTGCCAGCAGCCCGGGGACAGGGGCGAACACTGAAGCTTTCTTT. As protein: CASSPGTGANTEAFF. The rearrangement links TRBV11-3 to TRBJ1-1, with 10 nucleotides matching TRBD1. J lost 1 base, V lost 5 bases, and 4 bases had no gene match. This CDR3 contains 15 residues. The germline V gene has CDR1 SGHNT and CDR2 YENEEA.

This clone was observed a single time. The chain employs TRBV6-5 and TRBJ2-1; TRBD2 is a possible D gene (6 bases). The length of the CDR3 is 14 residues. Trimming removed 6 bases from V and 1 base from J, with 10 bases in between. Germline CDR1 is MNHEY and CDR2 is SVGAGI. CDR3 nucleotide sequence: TGTGCCAGCAGCGGGGGTGGATCCTACAATGAGCAGTTCTTC. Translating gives CASSGGGSYNEQFF.

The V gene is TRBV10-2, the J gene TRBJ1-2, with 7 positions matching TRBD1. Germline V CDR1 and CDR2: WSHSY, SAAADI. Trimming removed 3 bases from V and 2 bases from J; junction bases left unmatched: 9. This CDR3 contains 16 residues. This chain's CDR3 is CASSDGSQTGNYGYTF. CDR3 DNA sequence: TGCGCCAGCAGTGATGGGTCGCAGACAGGGAACTATGGCTACACCTTC.